This T cell receptor (beta chain) was identified in a study of response to subunit inactivated influenza vaccine. Study findings and constraints: With each seasonal influenza vaccination, the authors suggested, few new T cells are recruited.

The CDR3 totals 16 residues. V lost 1 base to trimming and J lost 0 bases; unmatched junction nucleotides: 6. Germline-derived CDR1 and CDR2 are SGHDN and FVKESK. This clonotype has a handful of counts. Its antigen remains unknown. TCRdb reprocessed the RT-PCR reads via MiXCR and lists one record per CDR3 protein. The table shows some 800,000 distinct CDR3 sequences, with around 20% occurring only once. This material consisted of PBMCs from blood, taken more than 4 days after vaccination. This receptor was obtained from a man aged 50 or older who received an inactivated influenza vaccine. The rearrangement joins TRBV14 to TRBJ2-7, with TRBD2 matching over 7 bases. CDR3 sequence reads: CASSQVSSGLSYEQYF. The CDR3 coding sequence is TGTGCCAGCAGCCAAGTCTCTAGCGGCCTCTCCTACGAGCAGTACTTC.